Below are 4 T cell receptor beta chains sequenced from a single sample in a study of blood T cells in healthy people across ages. A second PCR, run for about 6 to 11 cycles, used a sample-barcoded 5' primer plus a J-beta primer mix. MiXCR, applied by TCRdb to the 5' RACE reads, yields one record per CDR3 protein. The sample includes over a million distinct CDR3 sequences, 42% of them seen just once. The specimen sequenced was blood. These receptor sequences come from a woman between 18 and 29 years old in good health.

The chain is built from TRBV6-2 or TRBV6-3 and TRBJ2-2; 9 bases are shared with TRBD1. Per the germline V gene, CDR1 is MNHEY and CDR2 is SVGEGT. The V gene end was trimmed by 6 bases and the J gene end by 4 bases; junction bases not matched to a gene: 3. CDR3 length: 14 residues. The CDR3 spells CASRKTGGTGELFF. The CDR3 DNA reads TGTGCCAGCAGAAAGACAGGGGGCACCGGGGAGCTGTTTTTT.

The chain recombines TRBV6-5 with TRBJ2-4; D call uncertain. The J call is in doubt because the DNA end fits TRBJ2-5 better. The CDR3 is made up of 16 amino acids. The germline gives CDR1 MNHEY, CDR2 SVGAGI. CDR3 DNA sequence: TGTGCCAGCAGTTACCGGCCTGGACGGCGAGAAGAGACCCAGTACTTC. Translated: CASSYRPGRREETQYF.

Here the CDR3 DNA reads TGTGCCAGCGCCTTTAGCGGGGGGCACGAGCAGTACTTC. It encodes CASAFSGGHEQYF. This sequence joins TRBV6-5 and TRBJ2-5; TRBD2 agrees at 10 bases. The DNA end is a closer match to TRBJ2-7, so the J assignment may be wrong. This CDR3 contains 13 residues. Germline CDR1 reads MNHEY; CDR2 reads SVGAGI.

J is TRBJ2-1 and V is TRBV5-1; D is perhaps TRBD1 (6 bases). CDR1 is SGHRS and CDR2 is YFSETQ in the germline V gene. V lost 4 bases and J 2 bases, leaving 13 bases between the germline ends. This CDR3 is built from 15 residues. CDR3 protein: CASSRQGSPYNEQFF. In nucleotides, the CDR3 is TGCGCCAGCAGCCGCCAGGGGAGCCCCTACAATGAGCAGTTCTTC.